This T cell receptor (beta chain) was documented in a study of identical twins. Study outcomes and limitations: Sharing of beta out-of-frame sequences by twins showed a weaker excess.

Template switching (which added a universal primer site) was used, and cDNA carried unique molecular identifiers. MiXCR, applied by TCRdb to the 5' RACE reads, yields one record per CDR3 protein. Of around 230,000 distinct CDR3 sequences in the sample, around 10% are singletons; the top ten hold 5.1%. This clonotype was observed a few times. What it binds is unknown. This CDR3 has 12 amino acids. The ends were cut back, 6 bases at V and 4 bases at J, with 12 bases in the middle. CDR1 DFQATT and CDR2 SNEGSKA come from the germline V gene (reference sequence). The chain employs TRBV20-1 and TRBJ2-5; D perhaps matches TRBD1 (6 bases). The TCR originated in a woman aged 18-29 years in good health. The sample consisted of memory (CD45RO+) T cells sorted from blood. CDR3 nucleotide sequence: TGCAGTGCCCAGGGGCGCTTAGAGACCCAGTACTTC. The encoded protein is CSAQGRLETQYF.